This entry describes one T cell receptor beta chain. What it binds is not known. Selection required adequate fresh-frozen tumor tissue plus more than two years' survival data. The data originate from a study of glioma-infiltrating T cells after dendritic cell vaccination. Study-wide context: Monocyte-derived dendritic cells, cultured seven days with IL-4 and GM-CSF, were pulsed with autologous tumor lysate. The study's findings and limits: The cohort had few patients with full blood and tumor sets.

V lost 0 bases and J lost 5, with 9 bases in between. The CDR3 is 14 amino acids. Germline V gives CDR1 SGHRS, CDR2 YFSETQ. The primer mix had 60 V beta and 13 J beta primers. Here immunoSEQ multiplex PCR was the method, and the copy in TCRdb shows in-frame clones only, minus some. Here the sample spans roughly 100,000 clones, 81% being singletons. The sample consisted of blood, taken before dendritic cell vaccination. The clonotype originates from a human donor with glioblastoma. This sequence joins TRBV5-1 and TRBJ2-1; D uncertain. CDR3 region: CASSLAAGDNEQFF. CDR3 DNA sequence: TGCGCCAGCAGCTTGGCCGCAGGTGACAATGAGCAGTTCTTC.